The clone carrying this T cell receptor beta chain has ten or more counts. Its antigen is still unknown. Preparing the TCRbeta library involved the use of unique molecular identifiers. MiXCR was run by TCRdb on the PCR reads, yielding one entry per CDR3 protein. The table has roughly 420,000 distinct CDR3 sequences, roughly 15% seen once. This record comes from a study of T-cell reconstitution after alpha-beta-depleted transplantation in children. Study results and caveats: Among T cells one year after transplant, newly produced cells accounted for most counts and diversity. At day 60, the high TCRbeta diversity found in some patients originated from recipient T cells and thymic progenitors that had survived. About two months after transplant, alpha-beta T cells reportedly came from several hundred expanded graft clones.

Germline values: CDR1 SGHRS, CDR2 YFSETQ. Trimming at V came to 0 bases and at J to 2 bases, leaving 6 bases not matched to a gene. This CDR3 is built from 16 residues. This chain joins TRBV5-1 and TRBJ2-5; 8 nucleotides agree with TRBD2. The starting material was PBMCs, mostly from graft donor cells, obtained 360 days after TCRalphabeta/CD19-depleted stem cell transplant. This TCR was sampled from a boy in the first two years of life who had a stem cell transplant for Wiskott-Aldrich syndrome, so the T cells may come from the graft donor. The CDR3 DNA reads TGCGCCAGCAGCTTGGGGGGGACTAGTCGGCAAGAGACCCAGTACTTC. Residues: CASSLGGTSRQETQYF. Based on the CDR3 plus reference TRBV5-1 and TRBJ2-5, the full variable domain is KAGVTQTPRYLIKTRGQQVTLSCSPISGHRSVSWYQQTPGQGLQFLFEYFSETQRNKGNFPGRFSGRQFSNSRSEMNVSTLELGDSALYLCASSLGGTSRQETQYFGPGTRLLVL.